Described below is a single T cell receptor (beta chain) sequence and its context. The antigen is not known. TCR beta CDR3 was sequenced at survey depth on immunoSEQ. Here immunoSEQ multiplex PCR was the method, and the copy in TCRdb shows in-frame clones only, minus some. The table lists fewer than 6,500 clones, around 70% of them singletons. The V gene lost 8 bases and the J gene lost 0 bases, with 14 bases spanning the gap. Germline V gene sequence: CDR1 MDHEN, CDR2 SYDVKM. The CDR3 is made up of 15 amino acids. This sample was included in a study of CD8 T cell repertoires and HIV-1 epitope variants. Whole-study context: T cells were stimulated with Twenty-five Gag and Nef peptides separately.

Overall study findings and caveats: Four or five clonotypes recognized Nef KF9, one HW9, none TAALDMSHF.

J is TRBJ1-3 and V is TRBV28; no clear D. This TCR was sampled from a male donor with HIV. The sample consisted of cultured CD8+ T cells derived from PBMCs. The CDR3, as DNA: TGTGCCAGCTCGTGGAGGGTGATCTCTGGAAACACCATATATTTT. It encodes CASSWRVISGNTIYF.